This T cell receptor beta chain came from a study of control samples from healthy donors and cancer patients. Profiled with immunoSEQ multiplex PCR; TCRdb holds only in-frame clones, not every one. Altogether over 90,000 clones are present, roughly 94% being singletons, with the ten largest covering about 2.5%. The CDR3 has 12 amino acids. V lost 8 bases to trimming and J lost 6 bases, with 13 bases between them. The germline CDR1 and CDR2 sequences are SGHAT and FQNNGV. Sequencing was performed on blood. The TCR sequence derives from a woman under 30 in good health. V usage is TRBV11-2 and J usage is TRBJ1-1; D is perhaps TRBD1 (5 bases). The CDR3 is CASSPGGAEAFF. The CDR3 DNA is TGTGCCAGCTCCCCCGGGGGGGCTGAAGCTTTCTTT.